The rows below give T cell receptor beta chains drawn from one sample of a study of blood T cells in healthy people across ages. TCRdb re-derived calls from the 5' RACE reads in MiXCR, one entry per CDR3 protein. The top ten hold roughly 40% of the sample, which has hundreds of thousands of distinct CDR3 sequences, less than 70% seen once. Input material: blood. The origin of the receptors is a man older than 75 in good health. Both conserved end residues are part of each CDR3. D genes are given only for firm matches. Size is stated for part of the rows, as once, few or many counts, or as a class when the clone is expanded.

NA TRBD1 TRBJ2-1 TRBV5-1 CASSANTGTGGNEQFF TGCGCCAGCAGCGCGAACACCGGGACAGGGGGCAATGAGCAGTTCTTC
NA TRBD1 TRBJ2-7 TRBV6-6 CASSPPGTGNSEQYF TGTGCCAGCAGTCCCCCCGGGACAGGAAACAGCGAGCAGTACTTC
NA NA TRBJ1-1 TRBV28 CASSSGETEAFF TGTGCCAGCAGTTCGGGGGAGACTGAAGCTTTCTTT
NA NA TRBJ1-4 TRBV6-5 CASSYDTRGKLFF TGTGCCAGCAGCTACGACACCCGGGGAAAACTGTTTTTT
NA NA TRBJ1-1 TRBV25-1 CASSEYMGAGAEAFF TGTGCCAGCAGTGAATATATGGGGGCAGGGGCTGAAGCTTTCTTT
NA TRBD2 TRBJ2-1 TRBV27 CASSQHPRTSGEEEQFF TGTGCCAGCAGCCAACACCCTCGGACTAGCGGGGAGGAAGAGCAGTTCTTC
NA NA TRBJ1-2 TRBV5-1 CASSLAGGTGYTF TGCGCCAGCAGCTTGGCCGGAGGAACTGGCTACACCTTC
NA NA TRBJ2-3 TRBV5-1 CASSFYQSLRTDTQYF TGCGCCAGCAGCTTCTACCAGTCGTTACGCACAGATACGCAGTATTTT
few TRBD2 TRBJ2-1 TRBV27 CASSQPGLAVYNEQFF TGTGCCAGCAGCCAACCGGGACTAGCGGTGTACAATGAGCAGTTCTTC
few NA TRBJ1-4 TRBV3-1 CASSQGGREVREKLFF TGTGCCAGCAGCCAAGGGGGACGGGAGGTCCGAGAAAAACTGTTTTTT
NA NA TRBJ1-2 TRBV28 CASSSKGYGYTF TGTGCCAGCAGTAGTAAAGGGTATGGCTACACCTTC
NA TRBD2 TRBJ2-1 TRBV9 CASSVELRAGAYNEQFF TGTGCCAGCAGCGTAGAGCTTAGGGCGGGGGCCTACAATGAGCAGTTCTTC
NA NA TRBJ1-1 TRBV5-1 CASSFAGLNTEAFF TGCGCCAGCAGCTTCGCCGGCCTGAACACTGAAGCTTTCTTT